The sequence of this T cell receptor beta chain was determined in a study of vaccination effects on CD4 cells after COVID-19. Overall study: Early samples were taken at day +14, late at days +241, +227, +161.

Antigen-specific CD4+ T cells were first expanded with viral peptide pools by the ViraFEST assay and only then sequenced. Having been cultured for less than 12 days, the cells underwent CD4+ T cell isolation. By PCR, the person was confirmed to have had SARS-CoV-2 infection between March and December 2020. BNT162b2 vaccine or mRNA-1273 vaccine was given to participants in two doses. Every well got two million PBMC, which were grown with 8.5 to 10 IU/ml IL-2 and roughly 10 ug/ml peptides. This CDR3 spans 16 amino acids. The V segment lost 4 bases and the J segment 6 bases; nucleotides outside the gene matches: 12. In germline, CDR1 is SGHRS, CDR2 YFSETQ. With respect to this clone: Its cognate antigen is unknown.

Clones were read by immunoSEQ multiplex PCR, and TCRdb kept only the in-frame ones, dropping some. The sample holds fewer than 15,000 clones, just under 75% seen once. Study findings and constraints: Clones that were induced by infection or by vaccine showed marked contraction late after vaccination. Sampling in the study covered few convalescent patients and included no early post-infection timepoints.

The rearrangement links TRBV5-1 to TRBJ2-3; 9 nucleotides line up with TRBD2. The sequence derives from a human donor who had a prior SARS-CoV-2 infection. The starting material was CD4+ T cells from PBMCs cultured with HCoV-NL63 spike peptides, obtained after COVID-19 vaccination. CDR3 sequence: CASSEVAGDPQDTQYF. DNA for the CDR3: TGCGCCAGCAGCGAAGTAGCGGGGGACCCTCAGGATACGCAGTATTTT.